This TCR beta chain emerged from a study of T-cell memory formation after mild COVID-19. Study-wide findings and caveats: Clones that got smaller from day 15 to 85 had even CD4/CD8, while clones growing later tipped toward CD4+. Pre-infection memory showed some responding clones, and this suggested that cross-reactive memory joined.

TCRdb itself ran the 5' RACE reads through MiXCR, one entry per CDR3 protein. This sample has approximately 450,000 distinct CDR3 sequences; 15% to 20% occur once, and the top ten carry about 12%. This clonotype was detected only a few times. Its specificity is not known. This sequence was found in an adult woman who had mild COVID-19 (a few samples of this study predate the infection). Cell type and time point are not known. Sequences were obtained from PBMCs or a T cell subset sorted from them (not recorded which).

CDR3 residues: CASSPRRTDPNEQFF. In nucleotides, the CDR3 is TGTGCCAGCAGCCCCCGGCGGACGGACCCCAATGAGCAGTTCTTC. The chain joins TRBV5-4 to TRBJ2-1; D not certain. The germline gives CDR1 SGHNT, CDR2 YYREEE (reference sequence). V shed 4 bases and J shed 6 bases, with 17 bases lying between them. This CDR3 comprises 15 residues.